One and the same sample provided the 32 T cell receptor beta chains below, sequenced in a study of cytomegalovirus exposure and HLA in healthy donors. PCR primers comprised 60 Vbeta and 13 Jbeta primers. The table came from immunoSEQ multiplex PCR; TCRdb's copy has only in-frame clones and leaves some out. The sample yields 76,000 or so clones, approximately 80% seen once. Material: PBMCs. These receptors all come from a woman aged 40 to 49 in good health and CMV-seropositive.

The V gene is TRBV9, the J gene TRBJ1-3, with 9 bases aligning to TRBD1. J gave up 4 bases and V 2 bases, and 4 bases lay outside the gene matches. The CDR3 has 15 residues. Germline V CDR1 and CDR2: SGDLS, YYNGEE. CDR3 DNA sequence: TGTGCCAGCAGCGTGGGACAGGGAGGAGGAAACACCATATATTTT. Protein sequence: CASSVGQGGGNTIYF.

This clone was found once. J is TRBJ1-1 and V is TRBV6-4, with D uncertain. Looked up from germline, CDR1 is MRHNA and CDR2 is SNTAGT. The V gene lost 2 bases and the J gene lost 8 bases, with 9 bases spanning the gap. The CDR3 is 12 residues long. The CDR3, as DNA: TGTGCCAGCAGTGACGCGGAGGGAGAAGCTTTCTTT. Translating it yields CASSDAEGEAFF.

The V and J genes are TRBV28 and TRBJ1-4; D may be TRBD1 (6 bases). Deletions cut 10 bases from V and 7 bases from J, with 19 bases between. From germline, CDR1 is MDHEN and CDR2 SYDVKM. CDR3 length: 14 amino acids. CDR3 protein: CATSSGDRSEKLFF. The DNA for the CDR3 is TGTGCCACCTCGAGTGGAGACAGGAGTGAAAAACTGTTTTTT.

This clone occurred once. CDR3 sequence (DNA): TGTGCCAGCAGTTACTCGAAGGGGAGGGGAGAGACCCAGTACTTC. This sequence encodes CASSYSKGRGETQYF. This chain connects TRBV6-6 to TRBJ2-5, with 7 bases lining up with TRBD2. CDR3 length: 15 residues. The V gene end was trimmed by 0 bases and the J gene end by 4 bases; junction bases not matched to a gene: 5. The V gene's germline CDR1 is MNHNY and CDR2 SVGAGI (reference sequence).

This chain uses TRBV5-6 with TRBJ1-3; D ambiguous. V was clipped by 4 bases and J by 0 bases, with 11 bases between them. This CDR3 has 15 amino acids. CDR1 and CDR2 from the germline V gene are SGHDT and YYEEEE. CDR3 sequence: CASSIKPSSGNTIYF. The CDR3 nucleotides are TGTGCCAGCAGCATCAAACCGAGCTCTGGAAACACCATATATTTT.

This chain uses TRBV7-8 with TRBJ1-1; D is uncertain. The CDR3 spans 15 residues. CDR1 and CDR2 (germline): SGHVS, FQNEAQ. With 5 bases removed from V and 3 bases from J, the gap between germline ends came to 16 bases. The CDR3, as DNA: TGTGCCAGCAGCACTAGCCCAGGTCAGCACACTGAAGCTTTCTTT. Residues: CASSTSPGQHTEAFF.

The rearrangement joins TRBV13 to TRBJ1-1; D is unresolved. Germline V gene sequence: CDR1 PRHDT, CDR2 FYEKMQ (reference sequence). Trimming stripped 8 bases from V and 0 bases from J, with 10 bases between. CDR3 length: 13 amino acids. The CDR3 DNA follows: TGTGCCAGCTACTCCTATCTGAACACTGAAGCTTTCTTT. Its protein product is CASYSYLNTEAFF.

The chain links TRBV4-1 to TRBJ1-5, with 9 nucleotides matching TRBD1. The CDR3 covers 18 residues. Trimming at V came to 0 bases and at J to 2 bases, leaving 8 bases not matched to a gene. CDR1 and CDR2 from the germline V gene are MGHRA and YSYEKL. CDR3 bases: TGCGCCAGCAGCCAAGAGTGGACAGGGGCTCGGGGCAATCAGCCCCAGCATTTT. Translation: CASSQEWTGARGNQPQHF.

This clone was seen more than once but under ten times. The gene calls are TRBV4-3 and TRBJ1-1; the match to TRBD1 covers 7 bases. After removal of 4 bases from V and 3 bases from J, the junction contained 5 bases not matched to a gene. The germline V gene has CDR1 LGHNA and CDR2 YSLEER. The CDR3 totals 14 residues. Here the CDR3 reads CASSRFTGDTEAFF. The DNA for the CDR3 is TGCGCCAGCAGCCGTTTCACAGGGGACACTGAAGCTTTCTTT.

This clone came up a few times. The chain employs TRBV18 and TRBJ2-2; D unclear. Germline CDR1 KGHSH, CDR2 LQKENI. V shed 5 bases and J shed 7 bases, with 11 bases lying between them. This CDR3 has 13 amino acids. The CDR3 DNA reads TGTGCCAGCTCAAGAGTTGTTGACGGGGAGCTGTTTTTT. Amino acids: CASSRVVDGELFF. Full variable domain (outside the CDR3, taken from reference TRBV18 and TRBJ2-2): NAGVMQNPRHLVRRRGQEARLRCSPMKGHSHVYWYRQLPEEGLKFMVYLQKENIIDESGMPKERFSAEFPKEGPSILRIQQVVRGDSAAYFCASSRVVDGELFFGEGSRLTVL.

This rearrangement joins TRBV19 to TRBJ2-1; 10 bases match TRBD2. J was trimmed by 1 base and V by 7 bases; bases with no gene match: 13. The CDR3 is made up of 18 amino acids. Germline loops: CDR1 LNHDA, CDR2 SQIVND (reference sequence). CDR3 sequence (DNA): TGTGCCAGTACCCCAAGACTAGCGGGCCCCGCTTCCTACAATGAGCAGTTCTTC. Translated: CASTPRLAGPASYNEQFF.

This chain joins TRBV5-1 and TRBJ2-7, with TRBD1 as a possible D gene (5 bases). CDR1 and CDR2 from the germline V gene are SGHRS and YFSETQ. There are 14 residues in the CDR3. Trimming removed 6 bases at V and 1 base at J, with 14 bases between. CDR3 amino acids: CASTQFDSSYEQYF. The DNA for the CDR3 is TGCGCCAGCACCCAATTTGACAGTTCCTACGAGCAGTACTTC.

This chain's CDR3 is CASSYGQLYEQYF. The CDR3 DNA reads as TGTGCCAGCAGTTACGGGCAGCTATACGAGCAGTACTTC. The chain couples TRBV6-5 to TRBJ2-7; D is undetermined. The CDR3 runs to 13 residues. Trimming shortened V by 2 bases and J by 4 bases, and 9 bases separated the two germline ends. Germline V gives CDR1 MNHEY, CDR2 SVGAGI.

The gene calls are TRBV28 and TRBJ2-7; 7 bases are shared with TRBD2. Germline V gene data show CDR1 as MDHEN and CDR2 as SYDVKM. J lost 2 bases, V lost 7 bases, and 2 bases had no gene match. The CDR3 is made up of 12 amino acids. The CDR3 reads CASTSGTYEQYF. Here the CDR3 DNA reads TGTGCCAGCACGAGCGGGACCTACGAGCAGTACTTC.

The chain couples TRBV2 to TRBJ2-2, with D possibly TRBD2 on 5 matching bases. This CDR3 region has 11 residues. Germline V gene lookup returns CDR1 SNHLY and CDR2 FYNNEI. Trimming cost V 6 bases and J 8 bases, with 7 bases left between them. The CDR3 sequence: CASSGNGELFF. CDR3 nucleotide sequence: TGTGCCAGCAGCGGGAATGGGGAGCTGTTTTTT.

The rearrangement uses TRBV7-2 and TRBJ2-3, with TRBD2 identical over 8 bases. This CDR3 spans 17 amino acids. V was clipped by 0 bases and J by 2 bases; unmatched bases: 7. Per the germline V gene, CDR1 is SGHTA and CDR2 is FQGNSA. This CDR3 reads CASSLAPQRGLTDTQYF. The CDR3 DNA is TGTGCCAGCAGCTTAGCGCCCCAGCGGGGGCTCACAGATACGCAGTATTTT.

The chain recombines TRBV2 with TRBJ2-4; no clear D. Trimming left V 8 bases short and J 0 bases short, with 5 bases between. The CDR3 consists of 12 residues. Germline loops: CDR1 SNHLY, CDR2 FYNNEI. CDR3 in DNA: TGTGCCAGCTCCTTAGCCAAAAACATTCAGTACTTC. It encodes CASSLAKNIQYF.

V usage is TRBV2 and J usage is TRBJ1-2; 10 nucleotides align to TRBD1. The ends lost 6 bases at V and 8 bases at J; junction bases unmatched: 6. Germline-derived CDR1 and CDR2 are SNHLY and FYNNEI. The CDR3 runs to 13 residues. CDR3 amino acids: CASRADRGQGYTF. In DNA, the CDR3 is TGTGCCAGCAGAGCTGACAGGGGGCAGGGCTACACCTTC.

The rearrangement joins TRBV2 to TRBJ1-4; possibly TRBD1 for D (6 bases). Germline V gene sequence: CDR1 SNHLY, CDR2 FYNNEI. The CDR3 consists of 14 residues. Trimming shortened V by 5 bases and J by 3 bases, and 10 bases separated the two germline ends. CDR3 sequence reads: CASSKDSPNEKLFF. The CDR3 DNA reads TGTGCCAGCAGTAAGGACAGCCCTAATGAAAAACTGTTTTTT.

The chain links TRBV13 to TRBJ1-6; D possibly corresponds to TRBD1 (5 bases). Per germline, CDR1 PRHDT and CDR2 FYEKMQ (reference sequence). CDR3 size: 15 residues. V lost 5 bases to trimming and J lost 7 bases, with 15 bases between them. The CDR3 nucleotides read TGTGCCAGCAGCCCCTCGGAGGGGAGAAATTCACCCCTCCACTTT. It encodes CASSPSEGRNSPLHF.

This clone was counted once. The chain combines TRBV11-3 with TRBJ2-1; 8 nucleotides line up with TRBD2. This CDR3 has 16 residues. V lost 6 bases, J lost 0 bases, and 7 bases stayed unmatched. CDR1 SGHNT and CDR2 YENEEA come from the germline V gene. As DNA, the CDR3 is TGTGCCAGCAGTGGCGTGGCGGGGGGCTCCTACAATGAGCAGTTCTTC. Encoded protein: CASSGVAGGSYNEQFF.

The chain uses TRBV18 and TRBJ1-3; 8 bases align to TRBD1. The CDR3 is 16 residues long. J lost 0 bases, V lost 6 bases, and 7 bases had no gene match. Per germline, CDR1 KGHSH and CDR2 LQKENI. The CDR3: CASSWTGLDSGNTIYF. The CDR3 DNA reads as TGTGCCAGCTCCTGGACAGGGCTAGACTCTGGAAACACCATATATTTT.

This clone was counted only a few times. The rearrangement links TRBV5-1 to TRBJ1-1, with D perhaps matching TRBD1 (5 bases). Trimming stripped 0 bases from V and 6 bases from J, with 12 bases between. The CDR3 consists of 14 residues. Germline V gives CDR1 SGHRS, CDR2 YFSETQ. CDR3 nucleotide sequence: TGCGCCAGCAGCTTGGAACGGGGGTTGGCTGAAGCTTTCTTT. This encodes CASSLERGLAEAFF.

This chain joins TRBV29-1 and TRBJ1-1, with D possibly TRBD1 on 6 matching bases. The germline V and J ends were trimmed by 5 bases and 1 base, with 11 bases remaining between them. CDR1 SQVTM and CDR2 ANQGSEA come from the germline V gene. The CDR3 length is 13 residues. CDR3 sequence reads: CSVTRGTNTEAFF. CDR3 in DNA: TGCAGCGTTACCAGGGGCACGAACACTGAAGCTTTCTTT. Based on the CDR3 plus reference TRBV29-1 and TRBJ1-1, the full variable domain is SAVISQKPSRDICQRGTSLTIQCQVDSQVTMMFWYRQQPGQSLTLIATANQGSEATYESGFVIDKFPISRPNLTFSTLTVSNMSPEDSSIYLCSVTRGTNTEAFFGQGTRLTVV.

The chain couples TRBV30 to TRBJ2-1; D is possibly TRBD1 (6 bases). Trimming took off 0 bases at V and 2 bases at J, with 11 bases between the two ends. The CDR3 contains 15 residues. Germline V gene lookup returns CDR1 GTSNPN and CDR2 SVGIG (reference sequence). CDR3 sequence reads: CAWSVPRGTYNEQFF. Here the CDR3 DNA reads TGTGCCTGGAGTGTACCCAGGGGCACCTACAATGAGCAGTTCTTC.

This clone was recorded only once. J is TRBJ2-1 and V is TRBV6-4; TRBD2 matches 11 bases. The CDR3 is made up of 15 amino acids. V lost 2 bases and J lost 4; bases outside the gene matches: 1. Per the germline V gene, CDR1 is MRHNA and CDR2 is SNTAGT. The CDR3, as DNA: TGTGCCAGCAGTGACCGGACTAGCGGGTACAATGAGCAGTTCTTC. Its translation is CASSDRTSGYNEQFF.

The CDR3 loop reads CASSLGRRNSPLHF. CDR3 DNA: TGTGCCAGCAGCTTGGGCAGGAGGAATTCACCCCTCCACTTT. This chain connects TRBV5-6 to TRBJ1-6; no definite D call. V shed 0 bases and J shed 7 bases, with 8 bases lying between them. Germline-derived CDR1 and CDR2 are SGHDT and YYEEEE. There are 14 residues in the CDR3.

V usage is TRBV5-8 and J usage is TRBJ2-7, with D hard to call. The V and J ends lost 5 bases and 3 bases respectively, with 9 bases between them. The length of the CDR3 is 12 residues. Germline CDR1 reads SGHTS; CDR2 reads YDEGEE. CDR3 protein: CASRQQIYEQYF. As DNA, the CDR3 is TGTGCCAGCAGACAACAAATCTACGAGCAGTACTTC.

The chain is built from TRBV4-1 and TRBJ1-6, with D unresolved. V lost 1 base and J lost 10, with 11 bases in between. CDR1 MGHRA and CDR2 YSYEKL come from the germline V gene. This CDR3 has 14 residues. DNA of the CDR3: TGCGCCAGCAGCCAAGCTTCGGGGAGATCACCCCTCCACTTT. This translates into CASSQASGRSPLHF.

In this sample, this clone turned up once. This rearrangement joins TRBV6-5 to TRBJ1-2; 8 bases align to TRBD1. CDR3 length: 15 residues. In germline, CDR1 is MNHEY, CDR2 SVGAGI. Losses at the gene ends were 6 bases for V and 4 bases for J; bases not matched to a gene: 10. The CDR3 reads CASSPRQGRSYGYTF. The CDR3 region has the DNA TGTGCCAGCAGCCCACGACAGGGGCGAAGCTATGGCTACACCTTC.

The chain uses TRBV6-1 and TRBJ1-2, with TRBD1 identical over 8 bases. The J segment lost 4 bases and the V segment lost 7 bases, leaving 8 bases of the junction unmatched. The CDR3 contains 14 residues. Germline V lookup: CDR1 MNHNS, CDR2 SASEGT. In DNA, the CDR3 is TGTGCCAGCATCCGGACAGGGTGGGTCTATGGCTACACCTTC. Its translation is CASIRTGWVYGYTF.

V gene TRBV29-1 combines with J gene TRBJ1-1; 8 positions agree with TRBD1. Germline-derived CDR1 and CDR2 are SQVTM and ANQGSEA. V lost 6 bases, J lost 1 base, and 10 bases stayed unmatched. The CDR3 extends over 15 amino acids. The CDR3 here is CSVDETGAPNTEAFF. CDR3 nucleotides: TGCAGCGTCGATGAGACAGGGGCCCCGAACACTGAAGCTTTCTTT.